Listed below are T cell receptor beta chains from one sample, sequenced in a study of blood T cell repertoires in COVID-19. Measured with immunoSEQ multiplex PCR; TCRdb has only the in-frame clones, and not every one. The data contain roughly 100,000 clones, approximately 90% of them singletons. The specimen was peripheral blood. The receptor source for this set is a woman aged 80 or older in a cohort sampled during active COVID-19. CDR3s include the opening cysteine and the closing phenylalanine or tryptophan. Each record gives: D gene, clone size, J gene, V gene, CDR3 protein, CDR3 DNA. A D gene is named only where the DNA matches it firmly. Part of the rows lack a size; the others show once, few, many or a class for expanded clones.

D gene: .
clone size: .
J gene: TRBJ2-1
V gene: TRBV6-5
CDR3 protein: CASTPSVGLVDEQFF
CDR3 DNA: TGTGCCAGCACTCCATCCGTGGGACTTGTCGATGAGCAGTTCTTC

D gene: TRBD1
clone size: .
J gene: TRBJ1-5
V gene: TRBV29-1
CDR3 protein: CSVSGDRRSNQPQHF
CDR3 DNA: TGCAGCGTGTCCGGGGACAGACGTAGCAATCAGCCCCAGCATTTT

D gene: .
clone size: once
J gene: TRBJ2-1
V gene: TRBV18
CDR3 protein: CASSPTQDPVLASEQFF
CDR3 DNA: TGTGCCAGCTCACCAACCCAGGATCCGGTACTAGCAAGTGAGCAGTTCTTC

D gene: .
clone size: few
J gene: TRBJ2-7
V gene: TRBV10-2
CDR3 protein: CATMRGGTYEQYF
CDR3 DNA: TGCGCCACCATGAGGGGCGGGACCTACGAGCAGTACTTC

D gene: .
clone size: .
J gene: TRBJ2-1
V gene: TRBV28
CDR3 protein: CASSSNRAASRNEQFF
CDR3 DNA: TGTGCCAGCAGTTCAAACAGGGCCGCCTCCCGCAATGAGCAGTTCTTC

D gene: .
clone size: .
J gene: TRBJ1-2
V gene: TRBV6-5
CDR3 protein: CASGEVSGYTF
CDR3 DNA: TGTGCCAGCGGGGAGGTTTCCGGCTACACCTTC

D gene: .
clone size: .
J gene: TRBJ1-5
V gene: TRBV27
CDR3 protein: CASSLGQAFEPQHF
CDR3 DNA: TGTGCCAGCAGTTTGGGTCAGGCTTTTGAGCCCCAGCATTTT

D gene: TRBD2
clone size: .
J gene: TRBJ2-5
V gene: TRBV3-1/TRBV3-2
CDR3 protein: CASSRSRTSGSGETQYF
CDR3 DNA: TGTGCCAGCAGCCGATCCCGGACTAGCGGGAGTGGCGAGACCCAGTACTTC

D gene: .
clone size: .
J gene: TRBJ1-1
V gene: TRBV5-1
CDR3 protein: CASSLQGEGWTEAFF
CDR3 DNA: TGCGCCAGCAGCTTGCAGGGTGAAGGCTGGACTGAAGCTTTCTTT

D gene: .
clone size: .
J gene: TRBJ1-2
V gene: TRBV5-8
CDR3 protein: CASSLYYGYTF
CDR3 DNA: TGTGCCAGCAGCCTTTACTATGGCTACACCTTC

D gene: .
clone size: .
J gene: TRBJ2-7
V gene: TRBV5-1
CDR3 protein: CASSLSQGEQYF
CDR3 DNA: TGCGCCAGCAGCTTGTCGCAGGGGGAGCAGTACTTC

D gene: .
clone size: .
J gene: TRBJ1-4
V gene: TRBV3-1/TRBV3-2
CDR3 protein: CASSLIWSGEKLFF
CDR3 DNA: TGTGCCAGCAGCCTGATTTGGTCAGGGGAAAAACTGTTTTTT

D gene: .
clone size: .
J gene: TRBJ1-2
V gene: TRBV5-6
CDR3 protein: CASSFRSELTTYGYTF
CDR3 DNA: TGTGCCAGCAGCTTTAGGAGCGAATTAACTACATATGGCTACACCTTC

D gene: .
clone size: once
J gene: TRBJ1-2
V gene: TRBV2
CDR3 protein: CASRQEVIDTF
CDR3 DNA: TGTGCCAGCAGGCAGGAGGTGATTGACACCTTC

D gene: .
clone size: .
J gene: TRBJ2-5
V gene: TRBV11-2
CDR3 protein: CASSLTPGTHETQYF
CDR3 DNA: TGTGCCAGCAGCTTAACCCCCGGGACACACGAGACCCAGTACTTC

D gene: TRBD1
clone size: .
J gene: TRBJ2-3
V gene: TRBV6-1
CDR3 protein: CASSVNRGRSTDTQYF
CDR3 DNA: TGTGCCAGCAGTGTAAACAGGGGGCGAAGCACAGATACGCAGTATTTT

D gene: .
clone size: once
J gene: TRBJ1-1
V gene: TRBV14
CDR3 protein: CASSQVSEAFF
CDR3 DNA: TGTGCCAGCAGCCAAGTATCTGAAGCTTTCTTT

D gene: TRBD1
clone size: once
J gene: TRBJ2-2
V gene: TRBV13
CDR3 protein: CASSARDRANGELFF
CDR3 DNA: TGTGCCAGCAGCGCCCGGGACAGGGCGAACGGGGAGCTGTTTTTT

D gene: .
clone size: .
J gene: TRBJ2-3
V gene: TRBV28
CDR3 protein: CASSLTPGTPRTSTDTQYF
CDR3 DNA: TGTGCCAGCAGTTTAACCCCCGGGACACCCCGAACAAGCACAGATACGCAGTATTTT

D gene: TRBD1
clone size: .
J gene: TRBJ2-6
V gene: TRBV2
CDR3 protein: CASIRDRESGANVLTF
CDR3 DNA: TGTGCCAGCATCCGGGACAGGGAATCCGGGGCCAACGTCCTGACTTTC

D gene: TRBD1
clone size: few
J gene: TRBJ1-4
V gene: TRBV6-1
CDR3 protein: CASSEVGTGIEKLFF
CDR3 DNA: TGTGCCAGCAGTGAAGTTGGGACAGGGATTGAAAAACTGTTTTTT

D gene: .
clone size: .
J gene: TRBJ1-6
V gene: TRBV5-4
CDR3 protein: CASSLVGANSPLHF
CDR3 DNA: TGTGCCAGCAGCTTGGTTGGGGCAAATTCACCCCTCCACTTT

D gene: TRBD2
clone size: .
J gene: TRBJ2-1
V gene: TRBV27
CDR3 protein: CASSLLAGLSYNEQFF
CDR3 DNA: TGTGCCAGCAGTTTATTAGCGGGCCTAAGCTACAATGAGCAGTTCTTC

D gene: .
clone size: .
J gene: TRBJ2-7
V gene: TRBV15
CDR3 protein: CATSRDLQGYEQYF
CDR3 DNA: TGTGCCACCAGCAGAGATCTACAGGGCTACGAGCAGTACTTC

D gene: .
clone size: once
J gene: TRBJ2-7
V gene: TRBV2
CDR3 protein: CASTARGTVQGEQYF
CDR3 DNA: TGTGCCAGCACTGCCCGGGGGACAGTACAGGGCGAGCAGTACTTC

D gene: TRBD1
clone size: .
J gene: TRBJ2-1
V gene: TRBV6-1
CDR3 protein: CASSDPGEHGDRVGKNEQFF
CDR3 DNA: TGTGCCAGCAGTGACCCGGGGGAGCATGGGGACAGGGTCGGGAAAAATGAGCAGTTCTTC

D gene: TRBD2
clone size: .
J gene: TRBJ2-3
V gene: TRBV5-4
CDR3 protein: CASSLALSGGTDTQYF
CDR3 DNA: TGTGCCAGCAGCTTGGCCCTATCGGGGGGAACAGATACGCAGTATTTT

D gene: .
clone size: .
J gene: TRBJ2-1
V gene: TRBV19
CDR3 protein: CASNPQGGAYNEQFF
CDR3 DNA: TGTGCCAGTAACCCCCAAGGCGGGGCCTACAATGAGCAGTTCTTC

D gene: TRBD2
clone size: .
J gene: TRBJ2-7
V gene: TRBV3-1/TRBV3-2
CDR3 protein: CASSQEGSTGLALFEQYF
CDR3 DNA: TGTGCCAGCAGCCAAGAGGGCTCGACGGGACTAGCGCTGTTCGAGCAGTACTTC

D gene: .
clone size: .
J gene: TRBJ1-1
V gene: TRBV25-1
CDR3 protein: CASSESLHRRGWTEAFF
CDR3 DNA: TGTGCCAGCAGTGAATCCCTCCATCGCAGGGGATGGACTGAAGCTTTCTTT

D gene: .
clone size: .
J gene: TRBJ1-4
V gene: TRBV20-1
CDR3 protein: CSASVRGRQMSEKLFF
CDR3 DNA: TGCAGTGCTAGTGTTCGGGGTAGGCAAATGAGCGAAAAACTGTTTTTT

D gene: TRBD1
clone size: .
J gene: TRBJ2-1
V gene: TRBV7-6
CDR3 protein: CASSFRDRGPDLPEQFF
CDR3 DNA: TGTGCCAGCAGCTTCCGGGACAGGGGGCCCGATTTGCCTGAGCAGTTCTTC

D gene: .
clone size: .
J gene: TRBJ1-1
V gene: TRBV6-5
CDR3 protein: CASSYQGGDRAFF
CDR3 DNA: TGTGCCAGCAGTTACCAAGGGGGGGACCGGGCTTTCTTT

D gene: TRBD1
clone size: .
J gene: TRBJ2-3
V gene: TRBV24-1
CDR3 protein: CATSEGQLGADTQYF
CDR3 DNA: TGTGCCACCAGTGAGGGACAGCTGGGGGCAGATACGCAGTATTTT

D gene: .
clone size: .
J gene: TRBJ1-1
V gene: TRBV6-5
CDR3 protein: CASSYRGEAFF
CDR3 DNA: TGTGCCAGCAGTTACCGCGGGGAAGCTTTCTTT

D gene: TRBD2
clone size: .
J gene: TRBJ2-1
V gene: TRBV7-2
CDR3 protein: CASEGLAGFDEQFF
CDR3 DNA: TGTGCCAGCGAGGGACTAGCGGGGTTCGATGAGCAGTTCTTC

D gene: .
clone size: .
J gene: TRBJ1-2
V gene: TRBV7-8
CDR3 protein: CASSLDRAVDYGYTF
CDR3 DNA: TGTGCCAGCAGCTTAGACAGGGCGGTCGACTATGGCTACACCTTC

D gene: TRBD1
clone size: .
J gene: TRBJ1-1
V gene: TRBV2
CDR3 protein: CASSANRGDLGEAFF
CDR3 DNA: TGTGCCAGCAGTGCAAACAGGGGGGACTTAGGTGAAGCTTTCTTT

D gene: TRBD2
clone size: .
J gene: TRBJ2-2
V gene: TRBV9
CDR3 protein: CASSLGGTNTGELFF
CDR3 DNA: TGTGCCAGCAGCCTCGGGGGGACGAACACCGGGGAGCTGTTTTTT

D gene: TRBD2
clone size: .
J gene: TRBJ2-3
V gene: TRBV10-3
CDR3 protein: CAISERIAGGTTDTQYF
CDR3 DNA: TGTGCCATCAGTGAAAGGATTGCGGGGGGAACCACAGATACGCAGTATTTT

D gene: TRBD1
clone size: .
J gene: TRBJ2-1
V gene: TRBV5-1
CDR3 protein: CASSLRDRAGNEQFF
CDR3 DNA: TGCGCCAGCAGCTTAAGGGACAGGGCAGGGAATGAGCAGTTCTTC

D gene: TRBD1
clone size: .
J gene: TRBJ2-2
V gene: TRBV19
CDR3 protein: CASRPEGTGAGELFF
CDR3 DNA: TGTGCCAGTAGACCCGAAGGGACAGGGGCCGGGGAGCTGTTTTTT

D gene: TRBD2
clone size: .
J gene: TRBJ2-3
V gene: TRBV6-5
CDR3 protein: CASRGEAGAPDTQYF
CDR3 DNA: TGTGCCAGCCGGGGGGAGGCGGGAGCGCCAGATACGCAGTATTTT

D gene: TRBD1
clone size: .
J gene: TRBJ2-6
V gene: TRBV5-6
CDR3 protein: CASSLDQGALSGANVLTF
CDR3 DNA: TGTGCCAGCAGCTTGGATCAGGGGGCGCTTAGTGGGGCCAACGTCCTGACTTTC

D gene: .
clone size: once
J gene: TRBJ2-7
V gene: TRBV5-4
CDR3 protein: CASSLKQGVNEQYF
CDR3 DNA: TGTGCCAGCAGCTTGAAGCAGGGTGTCAACGAGCAGTACTTC

D gene: .
clone size: .
J gene: TRBJ1-6
V gene: TRBV5-3
CDR3 protein: CARTEGPGGGFPNSPLHF
CDR3 DNA: TGTGCCAGAACGGAAGGTCCCGGGGGAGGCTTCCCCAATTCACCCCTCCACTTT

D gene: .
clone size: .
J gene: TRBJ1-2
V gene: TRBV10-3
CDR3 protein: CAISDRVRRYYGYTF
CDR3 DNA: TGTGCCATCAGTGACCGGGTAAGGAGATACTATGGCTACACCTTC

D gene: TRBD2
clone size: .
J gene: TRBJ2-5
V gene: TRBV4-1
CDR3 protein: CASSQDTSGFKETQYF
CDR3 DNA: TGCGCCAGCAGCCAAGATACTAGCGGTTTTAAGGAGACCCAGTACTTC

D gene: TRBD1
clone size: .
J gene: TRBJ1-1
V gene: TRBV6-5
CDR3 protein: CASSYSGQAATEAFF
CDR3 DNA: TGTGCCAGCAGTTACTCGGGACAGGCGGCCACTGAAGCTTTCTTT

D gene: .
clone size: .
J gene: TRBJ2-7
V gene: TRBV6-5
CDR3 protein: CASRETSLSYEQYF
CDR3 DNA: TGTGCCAGCAGGGAGACTAGTCTTTCCTACGAGCAGTACTTC

D gene: TRBD2
clone size: few
J gene: TRBJ2-7
V gene: TRBV15
CDR3 protein: CATSRDHSGGGYEQYF
CDR3 DNA: TGTGCCACCAGCAGAGATCATAGCGGGGGAGGGTACGAGCAGTACTTC

D gene: .
clone size: .
J gene: TRBJ1-3
V gene: TRBV28
CDR3 protein: CASSLHSTGGNTIYF
CDR3 DNA: TGTGCCAGCAGTCTGCATTCCACAGGTGGAAACACCATATATTTT

D gene: .
clone size: once
J gene: TRBJ1-4
V gene: TRBV9
CDR3 protein: CASSVEGGVSGGKLFF
CDR3 DNA: TGTGCCAGCAGCGTAGAGGGCGGGGTCAGTGGGGGAAAACTGTTTTTT

D gene: .
clone size: few
J gene: TRBJ1-5
V gene: TRBV2
CDR3 protein: CASSAGGRDQPQHF
CDR3 DNA: TGTGCCAGCAGTGCCGGGGGGCGAGATCAGCCCCAGCATTTT

D gene: .
clone size: .
J gene: TRBJ2-5
V gene: TRBV28
CDR3 protein: CATSLGNEQGTQYF
CDR3 DNA: TGTGCCACCTCTTTGGGCAACGAGCAGGGAACCCAGTACTTC

D gene: TRBD1
clone size: .
J gene: TRBJ2-2
V gene: TRBV14
CDR3 protein: CASSQGHSLGQLINTGELFF
CDR3 DNA: TGTGCCAGCAGCCAAGGCCACTCGCTGGGACAGCTGATTAACACCGGGGAGCTGTTTTTT

D gene: TRBD1
clone size: .
J gene: TRBJ1-5
V gene: TRBV19
CDR3 protein: CASSSRDRGLSVSNQPQHF
CDR3 DNA: TGTGCCAGTAGTTCTCGGGACAGGGGGCTGAGTGTGAGCAATCAGCCCCAGCATTTT

D gene: .
clone size: .
J gene: TRBJ1-4
V gene: TRBV18
CDR3 protein: CASSPDSTTNEKLFF
CDR3 DNA: TGTGCCAGCTCCCCTGACTCTACAACTAATGAAAAACTGTTTTTT

D gene: TRBD1
clone size: .
J gene: TRBJ1-4
V gene: TRBV28
CDR3 protein: CASSSRTRDRGNEKLFF
CDR3 DNA: TGTGCCAGCAGTTCCCGGACGCGGGACAGGGGTAATGAAAAACTGTTTTTT